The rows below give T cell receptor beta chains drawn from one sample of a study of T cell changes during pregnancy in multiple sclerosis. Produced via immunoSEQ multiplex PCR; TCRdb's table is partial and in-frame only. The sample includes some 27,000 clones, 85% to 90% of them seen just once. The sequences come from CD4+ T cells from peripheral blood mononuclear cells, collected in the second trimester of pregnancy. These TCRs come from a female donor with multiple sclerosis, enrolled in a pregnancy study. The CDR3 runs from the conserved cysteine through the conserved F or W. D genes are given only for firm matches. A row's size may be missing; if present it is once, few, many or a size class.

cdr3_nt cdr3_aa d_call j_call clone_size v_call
TGTGCCAGTAGTCTTAGACTAGCGGGGGGACCGATCTACAATGAGCAGTTCTTC CASSLRLAGGPIYNEQFF TRBD2 TRBJ2-1 NA TRBV19
TGTGCCAGCAGCCTGACCGGACTAGGCTACGAGCAGTACTTC CASSLTGLGYEQYF TRBD2 TRBJ2-7 NA TRBV7-2
TGTGCCAGTAGTATCCGAACTAGCGGGGGGGCGGGTGAGCAGTTCTTC CASSIRTSGGAGEQFF TRBD2 TRBJ2-1 NA TRBV19
TGCGCCAGCAGCCCCTTTGATGGAGCCGGGGAGCTGTTTTTT CASSPFDGAGELFF NA TRBJ2-2 few TRBV4-1
TGTGCCACCAGCAGAGACCTCACAGGGACTGGAAACACCATATATTTT CATSRDLTGTGNTIYF NA TRBJ1-3 once TRBV15
TGTGCCAGCAGCCAAGAGAGGGCAACCCCCCACTATGGCTACACCTTC CASSQERATPHYGYTF NA TRBJ1-2 once TRBV4-2
TGTGCCAGCAGTGGCGCGGGGGCGATCACCTTC CASSGAGAITF NA TRBJ1-2 NA TRBV6-5
TGTGCCAGCAGCTTCGACGGCGGGTACACCGGGGAGCTGTTTTTT CASSFDGGYTGELFF NA TRBJ2-2 NA TRBV5-8
TGCAGCGTTGCGGGGGGCGTAGAGACCCAGTACTTC CSVAGGVETQYF NA TRBJ2-5 NA TRBV29-1
TGTGCCAGCTGGGACAGATACAATGAGCAGTTCTTC CASWDRYNEQFF TRBD1 TRBJ2-1 NA TRBV7-2
TGCGCCAGCAGCCAAGCGGTACCAGCGGGGGGGTTCACAGATACGCAGTATTTT CASSQAVPAGGFTDTQYF TRBD2 TRBJ2-3 NA TRBV4-1
TGTGCCAGCAGCGAGGATTATTACACTGAAGCTTTCTTT CASSEDYYTEAFF NA TRBJ1-1 few TRBV28
TGCGCCAGCAGCCCGACTGGGGAGAACTATGGCTACACCTTC CASSPTGENYGYTF NA TRBJ1-2 NA TRBV23-1
TGCGCCAGCAGCCAAGTCACCCGGGGGGAAGCTTTCTTT CASSQVTRGEAFF NA TRBJ1-1 NA TRBV4-3
TGTGCCAGCTCCCCCTCCGCAGGTGAAGAGACCCAGTACTTC CASSPSAGEETQYF NA TRBJ2-5 NA TRBV18
TGTGCCAGCAGCCGGGACCAAGAGACCCAGTACTTC CASSRDQETQYF NA TRBJ2-5 NA TRBV7-9
TGTGCCAGTAGTAAATTCGGGACTGTATCCTATGGCTACACCTTC CASSKFGTVSYGYTF NA TRBJ1-2 NA TRBV19
TGTGCCAGCTTTGAAGGGGCGAACACTGAAGCTTTCTTT CASFEGANTEAFF NA TRBJ1-1 NA TRBV28
TGTGCCAGCAGCTTGAGGGCGGGGGGGCCTTTCAATGAGCAGTTCTTC CASSLRAGGPFNEQFF TRBD2 TRBJ2-1 NA TRBV5-4
TGTGCCAGCAGCCCTCGGAACACTGAAGCTTTCTTT CASSPRNTEAFF NA TRBJ1-1 NA TRBV9
TGCAGCGTCCGGTCCTCCCTCACAGGGACAGGGATTTACTATGGCTACACCTTC CSVRSSLTGTGIYYGYTF TRBD1 TRBJ1-2 NA TRBV29-1
TGTGCCAGCAGTCTAGCCTCCTATAGCAATCAGCCCCAGCATTTT CASSLASYSNQPQHF NA TRBJ1-5 NA TRBV28
TGTGCCAGCAGCTTGTCGGGGGGGGGCCGACTCCTAGCCAAAAACATTCAGTACTTC CASSLSGGGRLLAKNIQYF TRBD2 TRBJ2-4 NA TRBV5-4